Below, 32 T cell receptor beta chains from the same sample are listed, as sequenced in a study of CD8 T cells in Susac syndrome. Random hexamers were used to reverse transcribe about 0.5 to 1 ug of RNA. A single record per CDR3 protein comes from TCRdb applying MiXCR to the immunoSEQ multiplex PCR reads. This sample has about 210,000 distinct CDR3 sequences, with approximately 94% found just once. Specimen: CD4+ T cells from PBMCs. The receptors originated from a human donor with Susac syndrome.

The V and J genes are TRBV9 and TRBJ1-1; D unresolved. The CDR3 sequence is 14 residues long. Trimming left V 0 bases short and J 6 bases short, with 12 bases between. Germline CDR1 is SGDLS and CDR2 is YYNGEE. CDR3: CASSVAALGAEAFF. The CDR3 region has the DNA TGTGCCAGCAGCGTAGCTGCCTTAGGCGCTGAAGCTTTCTTT.

The gene calls are TRBV14 and TRBJ2-5; D not certain. The CDR3 contains 16 residues. The V end was cut by 4 bases, the J end by 3 bases, with 18 bases between. Germline V gene sequence: CDR1 SGHDN, CDR2 FVKESK. The CDR3 region is CASSRPTEIVEETQYF. The CDR3, as DNA: TGTGCCAGCAGCCGACCCACAGAGATCGTAGAAGAGACCCAGTACTTC. Variable domain in full (rest from reference TRBV14 and TRBJ2-5): EAGVTQFPSHSVIEKGQTVTLRCDPISGHDNLYWYRRVMGKEIKFLLHFVKESKQDESGMPNNRFLAERTGGTYSTLKVQPAELEDSGVYFCASSRPTEIVEETQYFGPGTRLLVL.

The chain joins TRBV5-1 to TRBJ2-5, with TRBD2 identical over 9 bases. V was clipped by 0 bases and J by 0 bases; unmatched bases: 12. The germline V gene encodes CDR1 SGHRS and CDR2 YFSETQ. This CDR3 contains 19 residues. The CDR3 nucleotides read TGCGCCAGCAGCTTGGGGGGCGCTAGCGGGGTGATGTACCAAGAGACCCAGTACTTC. It yields the protein CASSLGGASGVMYQETQYF. Full variable domain (outside the CDR3, taken from reference TRBV5-1 and TRBJ2-5): KAGVTQTPRYLIKTRGQQVTLSCSPISGHRSVSWYQQTPGQGLQFLFEYFSETQRNKGNFPGRFSGRQFSNSRSEMNVSTLELGDSALYLCASSLGGASGVMYQETQYFGPGTRLLVL.

This chain joins TRBV2 and TRBJ2-5; the match to TRBD2 covers 9 bases. The CDR3 consists of 15 residues. V shed 7 bases and J 5 bases; nucleotides not matched to a gene: 11. Germline V gives CDR1 SNHLY, CDR2 FYNNEI. Here the CDR3 reads CASTSSGEQGETQYF. The CDR3 bases are TGTGCCAGCACCTCTAGCGGGGAGCAGGGGGAGACCCAGTACTTC.

This rearrangement joins TRBV28 to TRBJ1-2, with D perhaps TRBD1 (5 bases). Germline V CDR1 and CDR2: MDHEN, SYDVKM. V was cut by 3 bases and J by 2 bases, with 10 bases left in between. This CDR3 is 14 amino acids long. CDR3 nucleotides: TGTGCCAGCAGTTTGCAGGGCATCAACTATGGCTACACCTTC. Its protein product is CASSLQGINYGYTF.

The chain combines TRBV9 with TRBJ1-4; D is undetermined. Looked up from germline, CDR1 is SGDLS and CDR2 is YYNGEE. The CDR3 runs 13 residues. V was trimmed by 4 bases and J by 8 bases, leaving 12 bases between them. The CDR3 DNA is TGTGCCAGCAGCCCCCATAGGGAGGAAAAACTGTTTTTT. As protein: CASSPHREEKLFF.

V gene TRBV4-3 combines with J gene TRBJ1-1; D is uncertain. V shed 0 bases and J shed 5 bases, with 13 bases lying between them. This CDR3 has 15 residues. Germline CDR1 and CDR2: LGHNA and YSLEER. The CDR3 reads CASSQDLRRRTEAFF. CDR3 DNA: TGCGCCAGCAGCCAAGATCTCCGCAGGAGGACTGAAGCTTTCTTT.

The chain carries TRBV27 and TRBJ1-1; a weak D match, TRBD1 (5 bases). The CDR3 is 13 amino acids. CDR1 is MNHEY, CDR2 SMNVEV, per germline (reference sequence). Trimming pared 6 bases from V and 8 bases from J, leaving 16 bases between. The CDR3 is CASRPATGTEAFF. The CDR3 DNA follows: TGTGCCAGCAGACCCGCAACGGGGACCGAAGCTTTCTTT.

The CDR3 DNA is TGCAGCGTTGTGGGGGGCCTACAGGGGAGCACAGATACGCAGTATTTT. Amino acid sequence: CSVVGGLQGSTDTQYF. The V call is TRBV29-1, the J call TRBJ2-3; TRBD1 might be the D (7 bases). The CDR3 runs 16 residues. Trimming took off 4 bases at V and 0 bases at J, with 17 bases between the two ends. The germline V gene has CDR1 SQVTM and CDR2 ANQGSEA.

CDR3 coding DNA: TGCAGTGCTAAGGCCCCTAGTGCCAATGAGCAGTTCTTC. It translates to CSAKAPSANEQFF. This chain links TRBV20-1 with TRBJ2-1; D is unresolved. V lost 4 bases and J lost 6, with 13 bases in between. The CDR3 covers 13 residues. CDR1 is DFQATT, CDR2 SNEGSKA, per germline (reference sequence).

This clonotype has more than one count but fewer than ten. J is TRBJ1-6 and V is TRBV12-3 or TRBV12-4; D is uncertain. V lost 6 bases, J lost 7 bases, and 13 bases lay in between. The CDR3 is 14 amino acids. CDR3 in DNA: TGTGCCAGCAGCCTCGGCAGGAAAAATTCACCCCTCCACTTT. Translated: CASSLGRKNSPLHF.

This chain connects TRBV29-1 to TRBJ2-3, with no clear D. CDR1 SQVTM and CDR2 ANQGSEA come from the germline V gene. Trimming took off 7 bases at V and 0 bases at J, with 11 bases between the two ends. This CDR3 is built from 13 residues. DNA of the CDR3: TGCAGCGGAGCTAACCCTAGCACAGATACGCAGTATTTT. It codes for CSGANPSTDTQYF.

The chain combines TRBV9 with TRBJ2-5; D possibly corresponds to TRBD1 (6 bases). V gave up 1 base and J gave up 5 bases, with 12 bases separating them. Per germline, CDR1 SGDLS and CDR2 YYNGEE. The CDR3 has 14 residues. The CDR3 DNA reads TGTGCCAGCAGCGTATCCACAGGGCAGGAGACCCAGTACTTC. This codes for CASSVSTGQETQYF.

This clonotype was recorded only once. The chain has TRBV7-8 and TRBJ1-2; the match to TRBD1 covers 7 bases. Trimming at V came to 5 bases and at J to 5 bases, leaving 5 bases not matched to a gene. This CDR3 region has 13 residues. Germline loops: CDR1 SGHVS, CDR2 FQNEAQ. The DNA of the CDR3 is TGTGCCAGCAGCCGCGGGACAGTTTATGGCTACACCTTC. Translation gives CASSRGTVYGYTF.

V and J are TRBV6-6 and TRBJ1-5; D ambiguous. In germline, CDR1 is MNHNY, CDR2 SVGAGI (reference sequence). This CDR3 spans 15 amino acids. V gave up 0 bases and J gave up 4 bases, with 10 bases separating them. CDR3 nucleotide sequence: TGTGCCAGCAGTTACTCACGAGGGCAAAATCAGCCCCAGCATTTT. Its translation is CASSYSRGQNQPQHF.

The chain recombines TRBV10-3 with TRBJ1-1, with 8 nucleotides matching TRBD1. V shed 4 bases, J shed 6 bases, and the junction held 4 bases outside the gene matches. CDR1 and CDR2 (germline): ENHRY, SYGVKD. This CDR3 has 13 amino acids. CDR3: CAISAQGVAEAFF. DNA of the CDR3: TGTGCCATCAGTGCACAGGGGGTCGCTGAAGCTTTCTTT.

The gene calls are TRBV5-1 and TRBJ1-3, with a possible D match to TRBD1 (5 bases). The CDR3 loop spans 14 amino acids. In germline, CDR1 is SGHRS, CDR2 YFSETQ. With 5 bases removed from V and 0 bases from J, the gap between germline ends came to 9 bases. CDR3 in amino acids: CASSWDGSGNTIYF. The CDR3 DNA reads as TGCGCCAGCAGTTGGGACGGCTCTGGAAACACCATATATTTT.

This chain joins TRBV20-1 and TRBJ2-3, with 9 bases lining up with TRBD2. Germline V gives CDR1 DFQATT, CDR2 SNEGSKA (reference sequence). This CDR3 is 14 amino acids long. With V trimmed by 6 bases and J by 4 bases, 8 bases remained unmatched. CDR3 nucleotide sequence: TGCAGTGCCCCCCTAGCGGGGATAGCAGATACGCAGTATTTT. Protein: CSAPLAGIADTQYF.

This chain joins TRBV7-2 and TRBJ2-7; D gene ambiguous. CDR1 and CDR2 (germline): SGHTA, FQGNSA. Trimming removed 3 bases at V and 2 bases at J, with 8 bases between. The CDR3 covers 13 residues. The chain's CDR3 is CASSFEVAYEQYF. In DNA form, the CDR3 reads TGTGCCAGCAGCTTCGAGGTGGCCTACGAGCAGTACTTC.

The rearrangement joins TRBV10-3 to TRBJ2-7; TRBD1 aligns across 7 bases. Trimming removed 6 bases from V and 0 bases from J; junction bases left unmatched: 2. Germline V gene sequence: CDR1 ENHRY, CDR2 SYGVKD. The CDR3 contains 13 residues. CDR3 DNA: TGTGCCATCAGCAGGGACAGCTCCTACGAGCAGTACTTC. This encodes CAISRDSSYEQYF.

The chain joins TRBV12-3 or TRBV12-4 to TRBJ2-1, with D unresolved. The CDR3 is 16 amino acids. Between the trimmed V and J ends, which lost 6 bases and 0 bases, there was a span of 15 bases. The CDR3 region is CASSALVLSSYNEQFF. CDR3 bases: TGTGCCAGCAGCGCGCTAGTGCTGAGCTCCTACAATGAGCAGTTCTTC.

The genes are TRBV7-8 and TRBJ2-7, with TRBD2 as a possible D gene (7 bases). The ends were cut back, 1 base at V and 3 bases at J, with 13 bases in the middle. The CDR3 runs to 15 residues. Germline CDR1 is SGHVS and CDR2 is FQNEAQ. The CDR3 coding sequence is TGTGCCAGCAGCTTAGTTGCGGGGGCCGTCTACGAGCAGTACTTC. As protein: CASSLVAGAVYEQYF.

In its sample, this clonotype was seen once. The chain recombines TRBV6-6 with TRBJ2-7; the D is unclear. The V end lost 6 bases, the J end lost 0 bases, and 12 bases lay between the germline ends. This CDR3 comprises 14 residues. CDR1 is MNHNY and CDR2 is SVGAGI in the germline V gene (reference sequence). The CDR3 here is CASRPPGSSYEQYF. The CDR3 DNA follows: TGTGCCAGCAGGCCTCCCGGGTCCTCCTACGAGCAGTACTTC.

This chain uses TRBV5-1 with TRBJ2-5; TRBD2 matches at 13 bases. Trimming cost V 3 bases and J 2 bases; bases outside gene matches: 13. From germline, CDR1 is SGHRS and CDR2 YFSETQ. The CDR3 consists of 19 residues. CDR3 loop: CASSSGLAGAQSSQETQYF. CDR3 bases: TGCGCCAGCAGCTCCGGACTAGCGGGGGCCCAATCGTCTCAAGAGACCCAGTACTTC. The full variable domain, its missing parts supplied by reference TRBV5-1 and TRBJ2-5, is KAGVTQTPRYLIKTRGQQVTLSCSPISGHRSVSWYQQTPGQGLQFLFEYFSETQRNKGNFPGRFSGRQFSNSRSEMNVSTLELGDSALYLCASSSGLAGAQSSQETQYFGPGTRLLVL.

This chain connects TRBV20-1 to TRBJ1-1, with 8 bases aligning to TRBD1. J gave up 12 bases and V 3 bases, and 6 bases lay outside the gene matches. Germline lookup yields CDR1 DFQATT and CDR2 SNEGSKA (reference sequence). The CDR3 loop spans 11 amino acids. For the CDR3, the DNA is TGCAGTGCTAGCAGGACAGGGAAGACTTTCTTT. Its translation is CSASRTGKTFF.

This clonotype was detected once. The rearrangement links TRBV6-5 to TRBJ2-2; possible D gene TRBD1, 5 bases. The CDR3 loop spans 17 amino acids. Trimming stripped 2 bases from V and 0 bases from J, with 13 bases between. Germline V gives CDR1 MNHEY, CDR2 SVGAGI. The CDR3: CASSYGNRHANTGELFF. The CDR3 DNA reads as TGTGCCAGCAGTTACGGGAACAGGCACGCGAACACCGGGGAGCTGTTTTTT.

This rearrangement joins TRBV29-1 to TRBJ2-7; D is perhaps TRBD1 (7 bases). V was clipped by 6 bases and J by 4 bases, with 19 bases between them. This CDR3 contains 14 residues. Germline CDR1 reads SQVTM; CDR2 reads ANQGSEA. The CDR3 here is CSVLGGGVTYEQYF. For the CDR3, the DNA is TGCAGCGTCCTAGGAGGGGGCGTAACTTACGAGCAGTACTTC.

The genes are TRBV6-2 or TRBV6-3 and TRBJ1-4; perhaps TRBD1 as D (5 bases). The CDR3 totals 15 residues. The germline V gene encodes CDR1 MNHEY and CDR2 SVGEGT. The ends were cut back, 5 bases at V and 7 bases at J, with 17 bases in the middle. The DNA for the CDR3 is TGTGCCAGCAGTGATCGACAGAGTCGAGGTGAAAAACTGTTTTTT. This codes for CASSDRQSRGEKLFF.

V is TRBV6-5 and J is TRBJ2-5, with D perhaps assigned TRBD1 or TRBD2 (5 bases each). This CDR3 region has 14 residues. Trimming removed 6 bases from V and 5 bases from J, with 16 bases in between. Germline V lookup: CDR1 MNHEY, CDR2 SVGAGI. CDR3 residues: CASSTRDPGETQYF. CDR3 bases: TGTGCCAGCAGCACCCGGGACCCTGGGGAGACCCAGTACTTC.

The V gene is TRBV12-3 or TRBV12-4, the J gene TRBJ2-7; weak D call: TRBD1 (5 bases). The V end lost 3 bases, the J end lost 1 base, and 13 bases lay between the germline ends. The CDR3 contains 15 residues. The CDR3 nucleotides read TGTGCCAGCAGTTTGGCTCCCGACAGTTCCTACGAGCAGTACTTC. Its translation: CASSLAPDSSYEQYF.

J is TRBJ1-5 and V is TRBV20-1; 7 positions match TRBD1. Trimming removed 6 bases from V and 3 bases from J; junction bases left unmatched: 11. There are 15 residues in the CDR3. Germline CDR1 is DFQATT and CDR2 is SNEGSKA (reference sequence). This CDR3 is CSANRDSTPNQPQHF. The DNA for the CDR3 is TGCAGTGCCAACCGGGACAGTACTCCCAATCAGCCCCAGCATTTT.

The chain couples TRBV20-1 to TRBJ2-7; 9 bases are a match to TRBD1. This CDR3 comprises 14 residues. The ends lost 4 bases at V and 2 bases at J; junction bases unmatched: 6. Per germline, CDR1 DFQATT and CDR2 SNEGSKA (reference sequence). Written as DNA, the CDR3 is TGCAGTGCTACGTCCGGGACAGGGACCTACGAGCAGTACTTC. Its protein product is CSATSGTGTYEQYF.